The 10 T cell receptor beta chains below all came from one sample that was sequenced in a study of blood T cell repertoires in COVID-19 (dated by TCRdb to about 2020). Library prep was done by the immunoSEQ multiplex PCR assay. TCRdb took over this immuneACCESS table, retaining in-frame rearrangements with V and J assigned. Such tables are incomplete; in checked studies, under half of the missing clones stem from an unresolved V gene, and the remainder is unexplained. The sample table contains approximately 300,000 clones; only one count was recorded for about nine tenths of them. About 4% of the sample rests with the top ten. The sequencing input was peripheral blood. These receptor sequences come from a woman in her thirties or forties with acute or convalescent COVID-19.

V and J are TRBV3-1 (or the pseudogene TRBV3-2) and TRBJ1-2; perhaps TRBD1 as D (6 bases). V was trimmed by 1 base and J by 8 bases, leaving 14 bases between them. Germline CDR1 reads LGHDT; CDR2 reads YNNKEL (reference sequence). There are 14 residues in the CDR3. The chain's CDR3 is CASSQGAGAGGYTF. The CDR3 nucleotides are TGTGCCAGCAGCCAAGGGGCAGGGGCAGGGGGCTACACCTTC.

The rearrangement links TRBV12-3 or TRBV12-4 to TRBJ2-7, with D possibly matching TRBD2 (5 bases). V was shortened by 9 bases and J by 0 bases, with 9 bases between the two germline ends. CDR3 length: 12 amino acids. CDR3 nucleotides: TGTGCCAGTGCCCGGGACTCCTACGAGCAGTACGTC. Translation: CASARDSYEQYV.

This clone showed up just once. The chain carries TRBV18 and TRBJ2-5; TRBD2 is a possible D gene (7 bases). CDR3 length: 14 residues. Germline V gene data show CDR1 as KGHSH and CDR2 as LQKENI. Trimming stripped 0 bases from V and 4 bases from J, with 9 bases between. The CDR3 DNA reads TGTGCCAGCTCACCACCGGGGGGGCCAGAGACCCAGTACTTC. As protein: CASSPPGGPETQYF.

The V gene is TRBV9, the J gene TRBJ2-3; 8 bases line up with TRBD1. The CDR3 has 16 residues. Germline lookup yields CDR1 SGDLS and CDR2 YYNGEE. The J segment lost 1 base and the V segment lost 3 bases, leaving 7 bases of the junction unmatched. CDR3 sequence: CASSAQGASGTDTQYF. The CDR3 nucleotides are TGTGCCAGCAGCGCCCAGGGGGCTAGCGGCACAGATACGCAGTATTTT. Full variable domain (rest looked up from reference TRBV9 and TRBJ2-3): DSGVTQTPKHLITATGQRVTLRCSPRSGDLSVYWYQQSLDQGLQFLIQYYNGEERAKGNILERFSAQQFPDLHSELNLSSLELGDSALYFCASSAQGASGTDTQYFGPGTRLTVL.

The chain uses TRBV6-1 and TRBJ1-1, with D unclear. The CDR3 is made up of 14 amino acids. V was clipped by 0 bases and J by 3 bases, with 8 bases between them. From germline, CDR1 is MNHNS and CDR2 SASEGT. The DNA for the CDR3 is TGTGCCAGCAGTGAAGCCGGTCTCTACACTGAAGCTTTCTTT. It encodes CASSEAGLYTEAFF.

This rearrangement joins TRBV4-1 to TRBJ2-3; 10 bases line up with TRBD2. This CDR3 contains 17 residues. V shed 0 bases, J shed 2 bases, and the junction held 5 bases outside the gene matches. CDR1 is MGHRA and CDR2 is YSYEKL in the germline V gene. CDR3 protein: CASSQDLLAGVTDTQYF. CDR3 nucleotide sequence: TGCGCCAGCAGCCAAGATCTCCTAGCGGGGGTCACAGATACGCAGTATTTT.

The rearrangement links TRBV29-1 to TRBJ1-1, with 7 bases identical to TRBD1. The CDR3 has 14 residues. Unmatched junction bases numbered 9, after V lost 3 bases and J lost 5 bases. CDR1 is SQVTM and CDR2 is ANQGSEA in the germline V gene. The CDR3 DNA sequence: TGCAGCGTTGATTTGGCAGGGGGGAGGACTGAAGCTTTCTTT. Amino acid sequence: CSVDLAGGRTEAFF.

The chain is built from TRBV14 and TRBJ2-1, with 7 bases fitting TRBD1. Trimming removed 1 base from V and 4 bases from J; junction bases left unmatched: 4. The CDR3 covers 15 residues. Per germline, CDR1 SGHDN and CDR2 FVKESK. Here the CDR3 reads CASSQGQGVYNEQFF. DNA of the CDR3: TGTGCCAGCAGCCAAGGGCAGGGGGTATACAATGAGCAGTTCTTC.

CDR3 sequence (DNA): TGTGCCAGCAAGGGACTAGCGGGGGGCCGGGTAGATACGCAGTATTTT. It yields the protein CASKGLAGGRVDTQYF. V and J are TRBV2 and TRBJ2-3, with 15 bases aligning to TRBD2. In germline, CDR1 is SNHLY, CDR2 FYNNEI. V was clipped by 7 bases and J by 5 bases; unmatched bases: 7. The CDR3 has 16 residues. Supplemented by reference TRBV2 and TRBJ2-3, the full variable domain reads EPEVTQTPSHQVTQMGQEVILRCVPISNHLYFYWYRQILGQKVEFLVSFYNNEISEKSEIFDDQFSVERPDGSNFTLKIRSTKLEDSAMYFCASKGLAGGRVDTQYFGPGTRLTVL.

This clone occurred once. This chain links TRBV12-5 with TRBJ1-2; 8 bases map to TRBD1. The CDR3 contains 12 residues. Germline values: CDR1 LGHNT, CDR2 FRNRAP. After removal of 5 bases from V and 11 bases from J, the junction contained 7 bases not matched to a gene. The CDR3 here is CASGQEDREYTF. CDR3 nucleotide sequence: TGTGCTAGTGGTCAGGAGGACAGGGAATACACCTTC.